This record looks at one TCR beta chain sequence and its context. Its target is not known. Trimming took 2 bases from V and 1 from J; bases not matched to a gene: 2. This CDR3 region has 16 residues. Germline CDR1 is SGHNT and CDR2 is YYREEE (reference sequence). Each of the donors was a healthy bone marrow donor. PCR primers comprised 60 Vbeta and 13 Jbeta primers. Authors' data handling: As a later analysis found, there were approximately 80 million unique TCR beta chains, of which roughly 11 million were shared. Sequenced by immunoSEQ multiplex PCR; TCRdb stores in-frame clones only, minus some. V, J and clone size are those of that table, while D and trimming were read from the DNA. The table shows 150,000 to 200,000 clones, with approximately 80% occurring only once. This specimen comes from a study of cytomegalovirus exposure and HLA in healthy donors. Background on the study: Earlier, 95 million to 130 million unique TCR beta sequences were recovered from about 200 million T cells by an analysis. Study outcomes and limitations: Indistinguishable V segments such as TRBV6-2 and TRBV6-3 were excluded.

The V and J genes are TRBV5-4 and TRBJ2-3, with 12 bases lining up with TRBD2. The sequence was collected from a male donor in good health and CMV-seropositive. The specimen sequenced was PBMCs. The CDR3 nucleotides are TGTGCCAGCAGCTTAAGACTAGCGGGGGGCACAGATACGCAGTATTTT. It codes for CASSLRLAGGTDTQYF.